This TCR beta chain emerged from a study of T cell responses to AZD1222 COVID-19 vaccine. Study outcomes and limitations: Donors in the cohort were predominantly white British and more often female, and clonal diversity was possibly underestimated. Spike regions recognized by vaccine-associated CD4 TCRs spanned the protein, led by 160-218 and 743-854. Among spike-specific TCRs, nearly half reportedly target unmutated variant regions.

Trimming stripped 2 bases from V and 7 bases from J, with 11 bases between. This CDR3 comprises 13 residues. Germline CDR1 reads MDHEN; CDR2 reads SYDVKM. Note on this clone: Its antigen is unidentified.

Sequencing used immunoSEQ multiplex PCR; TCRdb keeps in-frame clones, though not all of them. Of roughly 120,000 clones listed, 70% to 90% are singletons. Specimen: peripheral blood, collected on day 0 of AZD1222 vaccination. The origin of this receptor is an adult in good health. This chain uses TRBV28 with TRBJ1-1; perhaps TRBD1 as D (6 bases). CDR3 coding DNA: TGTGCCAGCAGTTTACAGGGGTCGGGTGAAGCTTTCTTT. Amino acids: CASSLQGSGEAFF.